The 27 T cell receptor beta chains reported below all come from one sample, sequenced in a study of cytomegalovirus exposure and HLA in healthy donors. The study ran its PCR with 60 Vbeta and 13 Jbeta primers. Assay: immunoSEQ multiplex PCR; the TCRdb copy retains only in-frame clones and omits some. In the table there are around 130,000 clones, approximately 70% of which are singletons. Sequencing used PBMCs. Receptor source: a woman aged 60-70 years in good health and CMV-seropositive.

This chain links TRBV6-5 with TRBJ1-3; 7 nucleotides align to TRBD1. J lost 4 bases, V lost 11 bases, and 11 bases had no gene match. In germline, CDR1 is MNHEY, CDR2 SVGAGI. CDR3 length: 14 residues. The CDR3 DNA follows: TGTGCCGCCCATGAGGGGGCGCGGGGAAACACCATATATTTT. Protein: CAAHEGARGNTIYF.

The chain recombines TRBV6-1 with TRBJ2-5; 8 bases line up with TRBD2. CDR1 MNHNS and CDR2 SASEGT come from the germline V gene. There are 14 residues in the CDR3. The V and J ends lost 1 base and 3 bases, in that order; junction bases with no gene match: 1. The CDR3 region is CASSEGAGEETQYF. CDR3 DNA sequence: TGTGCCAGCAGTGAAGGAGCGGGGGAAGAGACCCAGTACTTC.

This chain uses TRBV28 with TRBJ1-1, with D perhaps TRBD1 (6 bases). Germline lookup yields CDR1 MDHEN and CDR2 SYDVKM. V lost 7 bases and J lost 0, with 9 bases in between. CDR3 length equals 13 residues. The CDR3 DNA is TGTGCCAGCACAGGGGCCGTGAACACTGAAGCTTTCTTT. Protein sequence: CASTGAVNTEAFF.

The CDR3 is CASSGSGDRNTGELFF. The DNA for the CDR3 is TGTGCCAGCAGCGGCTCGGGGGACAGGAACACCGGGGAGCTGTTTTTT. V gene TRBV9 combines with J gene TRBJ2-2, with D possibly being TRBD1 (7 bases). CDR1 is SGDLS and CDR2 is YYNGEE in the germline V gene. Trimming cost V 3 bases and J 1 base, with 13 bases left between them. The CDR3 covers 16 residues.

The J gene is TRBJ1-2, the V gene TRBV10-3; D unclear. The V and J ends lost 8 bases and 5 bases respectively, with 21 bases between them. The length of the CDR3 is 15 residues. The germline CDR1 and CDR2 sequences are ENHRY and SYGVKD. The CDR3 region is CAIPSAVGVPYGYTF. For the CDR3, the DNA is TGTGCCATCCCCAGCGCAGTGGGAGTTCCTTATGGCTACACCTTC.

V usage is TRBV7-9 and J usage is TRBJ1-2, with 9 bases that match TRBD1. V lost 2 bases and J lost 10; bases outside the gene matches: 5. This CDR3 has 13 amino acids. Germline lookup yields CDR1 SEHNR and CDR2 FQNEAQ (reference sequence). The CDR3 nucleotides read TGTGCCAGCAGCTTACTGGGACAGGGAGTCTACACCTTC. Its translation is CASSLLGQGVYTF.

The V gene is TRBV5-1, the J gene TRBJ2-1; 7 bases match TRBD2. Unmatched junction bases numbered 9, after V lost 0 bases and J lost 0 bases. This CDR3 has 18 residues. Looked up from germline, CDR1 is SGHRS and CDR2 is YFSETQ. DNA of the CDR3: TGCGCCAGCAGCTTGGGGGGACTACAACTTAGCTCCTACAATGAGCAGTTCTTC. Protein sequence: CASSLGGLQLSSYNEQFF.

The chain links TRBV29-1 to TRBJ2-1; 9 bases are a match to TRBD2. V trimming: 1 base; J trimming: 0 bases; junction bases outside the gene matches: 4. The CDR3 loop spans 16 amino acids. Germline V lookup: CDR1 SQVTM, CDR2 ANQGSEA. Here the CDR3 DNA reads TGCAGCGTTGAAGCCCTAGCGGGGAGCTCCTACAATGAGCAGTTCTTC. This gives the protein CSVEALAGSSYNEQFF.

The chain uses TRBV9 and TRBJ2-1; TRBD1 aligns across 12 bases. The V segment lost 4 bases and the J segment 5 bases; nucleotides outside the gene matches: 22. CDR1 and CDR2 from the germline V gene are SGDLS and YYNGEE. The CDR3 runs to 21 residues. CDR3 coding DNA: TGTGCCAGCAGCAAAACCCTCGGGACAGGGGGCGCGCGTCGGATGCACAATGAGCAGTTCTTC. Translating it yields CASSKTLGTGGARRMHNEQFF.

The J gene is TRBJ1-6, the V gene TRBV7-9, with 10 positions matching TRBD1. The V segment lost 5 bases and the J segment 8 bases; nucleotides outside the gene matches: 9. Germline CDR1 SEHNR, CDR2 FQNEAQ (reference sequence). This CDR3 is 16 amino acids long. The CDR3 sequence is CASSPLAGTGDSPLHF. CDR3 nucleotides: TGTGCCAGCAGCCCACTCGCCGGGACAGGGGATTCACCCCTCCACTTT.

CDR3 sequence (DNA): TGTGCCAGCAGCTTGGGAGGGCAGGCCGGAAACACCATATATTTT. This translates into CASSLGGQAGNTIYF. V is TRBV5-4 and J is TRBJ1-3; D call uncertain. The CDR3 extends over 15 amino acids. Per the germline V gene, CDR1 is SGHNT and CDR2 is YYREEE (reference sequence). The ends were cut back, 0 bases at V and 4 bases at J, with 11 bases in the middle.

This clone appeared a few times. The gene calls are TRBV5-4 and TRBJ1-2; 7 bases align to TRBD1. The CDR3 loop spans 16 amino acids. Germline lookup yields CDR1 SGHNT and CDR2 YYREEE (reference sequence). V was clipped by 4 bases and J by 4 bases; unmatched bases: 13. Here the CDR3 DNA reads TGTGCCAGCAGCCCCCGGACAGGTGTTTCATCCTATGGCTACACCTTC. Translating gives CASSPRTGVSSYGYTF.

This clone has just one count. This chain connects TRBV5-6 to TRBJ2-5; TRBD2 might be the D (6 bases). Trimming removed 4 bases at V and 5 bases at J, with 21 bases between. The CDR3 has 16 amino acids. Per germline, CDR1 SGHDT and CDR2 YYEEEE. CDR3 in amino acids: CASSPSRDSLRETQYF. DNA of the CDR3: TGTGCCAGCAGCCCCTCGCGGGATTCCCTGAGGGAGACCCAGTACTTC.

The chain recombines TRBV5-6 with TRBJ2-7, with 8 bases matching TRBD1. Per germline, CDR1 SGHDT and CDR2 YYEEEE. CDR3 length: 15 amino acids. J lost 3 bases, V lost 5 bases, and 10 bases had no gene match. The CDR3 DNA sequence: TGTGCCAGCAGAAGAAGGACAGGGCTATTCTACGAGCAGTACTTC. Translating it yields CASRRRTGLFYEQYF. Combining the CDR3 with reference TRBV5-6 and TRBJ2-7 gives the whole variable domain DAGVTQSPTHLIKTRGQQVTLRCSPKSGHDTVSWYQQALGQGPQFIFQYYEEEERQRGNFPDRFSGHQFPNYSSELNVNALLLGDSALYLCASRRRTGLFYEQYFGPGTRLTVT.

The rearrangement links TRBV7-8 to TRBJ2-2; TRBD2 matches at 13 bases. The CDR3 sequence is 18 residues long. V was clipped by 1 base and J by 0 bases; unmatched bases: 2. CDR1 SGHVS and CDR2 FQNEAQ come from the germline V gene. The CDR3 loop is CASSLGGLAGANTGELFF. The CDR3, as DNA: TGTGCCAGCAGCTTAGGTGGACTAGCGGGGGCGAACACCGGGGAGCTGTTTTTT.

This clone was seen more than once but under ten times. This sequence joins TRBV5-4 and TRBJ2-4, with D tentatively TRBD2 (7 bases). The CDR3 is made up of 17 amino acids. Looked up from germline, CDR1 is SGHNT and CDR2 is YYREEE (reference sequence). V was pared by 3 bases and J by 8 bases, with 24 bases between. The CDR3 protein is CASSSFRGGHLGYIQYF. The CDR3 nucleotides are TGTGCCAGCAGCTCCTTTCGCGGGGGCCACCTTGGGTACATTCAGTACTTC.

This clone was seen more than once but under ten times. The chain couples TRBV7-9 to TRBJ2-1, with 11 positions matching TRBD2. Germline trimming cut 2 bases from V and 2 bases from J; bases unmatched to any gene: 8. CDR1 and CDR2 from the germline V gene are SEHNR and FQNEAQ (reference sequence). The CDR3 contains 18 residues. The chain's CDR3 is CASSLSLASGGTYNEQFF. CDR3 DNA: TGTGCCAGCAGCTTATCATTGGCTAGCGGGGGGACCTACAATGAGCAGTTCTTC.

V and J are TRBV5-6 and TRBJ1-5; 8 bases line up with TRBD1. The CDR3 has 15 amino acids. The germline V gene has CDR1 SGHDT and CDR2 YYEEEE. The junction had 3 bases not matched to a gene; V was cut back by 0 bases and J by 4 bases. Written as DNA, the CDR3 is TGTGCCAGCAGCTTGGGACAGGGGTTTAATCAGCCCCAGCATTTT. Translated, it gives CASSLGQGFNQPQHF.

V and J are TRBV2 and TRBJ2-7; 10 bases map to TRBD1. The CDR3 sequence is 15 residues long. Germline CDR1 is SNHLY and CDR2 is FYNNEI. J lost 3 bases, V lost 10 bases, and 12 bases had no gene match. The CDR3 here is CANAKTGTGVYEQYF. The CDR3 coding sequence is TGTGCCAACGCGAAAACCGGGACAGGGGTCTACGAGCAGTACTTC.

The J gene is TRBJ1-5, the V gene TRBV30; no reliable D call. The CDR3 length is 14 residues. Trimming shortened V by 3 bases and J by 9 bases, and 18 bases separated the two germline ends. The germline V gene encodes CDR1 GTSNPN and CDR2 SVGIG (reference sequence). CDR3 sequence: CAWSSFRPRMPQHF. The CDR3 nucleotides read TGTGCCTGGAGCTCCTTTAGGCCTAGGATGCCCCAGCATTTT. The variable domain in full, with the rest retrieved from reference TRBV30 and TRBJ1-5, is SQTIHQWPATLVQPVGSPLSLECTVEGTSNPNLYWYRQAAGRGLQLLFYSVGIGQISSEVPQNLSASRPQDRQFILSSKKLLLSDSGFYLCAWSSFRPRMPQHFGDGTRLSIL.

The V gene is TRBV25-1, the J gene TRBJ1-2; the match to TRBD1 covers 7 bases. Looked up from germline, CDR1 is MGHDK and CDR2 is SYGVNS. The CDR3 sequence is 13 residues long. J was trimmed by 4 bases and V by 4 bases; bases with no gene match: 3. The CDR3 is CASSGTGVYGYTF. The DNA for the CDR3 is TGTGCCAGCAGTGGTACAGGGGTCTATGGCTACACCTTC.

The chain links TRBV6-1 to TRBJ1-5, with 8 bases that match TRBD1. This CDR3 is 15 amino acids long. V lost 8 bases and J lost 7; bases outside the gene matches: 13. Germline V lookup: CDR1 MNHNS, CDR2 SASEGT. CDR3 amino acids: CASHGGRGLGQPQHF. In DNA form, the CDR3 reads TGTGCCAGCCATGGCGGCAGGGGGCTTGGGCAGCCCCAGCATTTT.

V is TRBV6-5 and J is TRBJ1-3, with TRBD1 matching 9 bases. The CDR3 extends over 13 amino acids. Germline CDR1 is MNHEY and CDR2 is SVGAGI. J gave up 9 bases and V 7 bases, and 7 bases lay outside the gene matches. The CDR3 reads CASIEQGARTIYF. Written as DNA, the CDR3 is TGTGCCAGCATAGAACAGGGGGCTCGCACCATATATTTT.

This chain uses TRBV10-3 with TRBJ1-2; no clear D. V lost 10 bases and J 7 bases, leaving 25 bases between the germline ends. The CDR3 is 15 residues long. Germline values: CDR1 ENHRY, CDR2 SYGVKD. CDR3 sequence: CATIQRVPDTAGYTF. The CDR3 DNA is TGTGCCACCATCCAGAGGGTACCCGATACGGCTGGCTACACCTTC.

The chain joins TRBV9 to TRBJ2-3; 14 bases are shared with TRBD2. This CDR3 has 17 residues. Germline-derived CDR1 and CDR2 are SGDLS and YYNGEE. V trimming: 4 bases; J trimming: 2 bases; junction bases outside the gene matches: 6. The CDR3: CASSPLTSGGVTDTQYF. The DNA for the CDR3 is TGTGCCAGCAGCCCATTGACTAGCGGGGGGGTCACAGATACGCAGTATTTT.

V is TRBV2 and J is TRBJ1-1, with 8 bases identical to TRBD1. The trim removed 1 base at V and 7 bases at J, leaving 2 bases unmatched. This CDR3 contains 13 residues. From germline, CDR1 is SNHLY and CDR2 FYNNEI. The CDR3 DNA sequence: TGTGCCAGCAGTGAAGTCGGACAGGGTGAAGCTTTCTTT. It is translated as CASSEVGQGEAFF.

The chain employs TRBV27 and TRBJ2-3; the D is unclear. This CDR3 contains 14 residues. Trimming cost V 3 bases and J 2 bases, with 9 bases left between them. CDR1 and CDR2 from the germline V gene are MNHEY and SMNVEV (reference sequence). The CDR3 protein is CASSFRVITDTQYF. In DNA, the CDR3 is TGTGCCAGCAGTTTTCGGGTAATCACAGATACGCAGTATTTT.